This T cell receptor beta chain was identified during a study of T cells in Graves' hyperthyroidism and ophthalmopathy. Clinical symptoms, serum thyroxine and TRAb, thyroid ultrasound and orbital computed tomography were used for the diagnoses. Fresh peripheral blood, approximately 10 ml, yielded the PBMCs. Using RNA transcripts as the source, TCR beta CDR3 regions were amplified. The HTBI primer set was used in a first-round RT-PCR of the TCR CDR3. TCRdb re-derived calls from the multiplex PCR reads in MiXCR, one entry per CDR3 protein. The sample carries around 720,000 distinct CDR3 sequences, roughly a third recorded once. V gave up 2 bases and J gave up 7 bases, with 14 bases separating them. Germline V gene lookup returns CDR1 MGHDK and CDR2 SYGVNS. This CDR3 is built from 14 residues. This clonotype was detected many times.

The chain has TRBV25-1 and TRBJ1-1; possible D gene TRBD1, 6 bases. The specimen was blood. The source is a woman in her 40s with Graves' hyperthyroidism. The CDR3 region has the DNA TGTGCCAGCAGTGAAATGCGCAGGGGTGGTGAAGCTTTCTTT. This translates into CASSEMRRGGEAFF.